This T cell receptor beta chain is drawn from a study of T-cell memory formation after mild COVID-19. On the study more broadly: Largely donor-specific TCR clusters were found. Study-wide findings and caveats: Clones that contracted from day 15 to 85 were balanced CD4/CD8, while later expanders leaned CD4+.

The sample holds a few counts of this clonotype. Its matching antigen is unknown. Using its own MiXCR run on the 5' RACE reads, TCRdb lists one record per CDR3 protein. Of a few hundred thousand distinct CDR3 sequences in the sample, 20% to 30% were seen once. This TCR derives from an adult woman who had mild COVID-19 (a few samples of this study predate the infection). Cell type and time point are not known. Material: PBMCs or a T cell subset sorted from them (not recorded which).

The CDR3 nucleotides read TGTGCCATGGGGTCGAACACCGGGGAGCTGTTTTTT. Its translation: CAMGSNTGELFF. The genes are TRBV10-3 and TRBJ2-2; no reliable D call. The CDR3 runs to 12 residues. Trimming took off 9 bases at V and 0 bases at J, with 5 bases between the two ends. Germline V lookup: CDR1 ENHRY, CDR2 SYGVKD.